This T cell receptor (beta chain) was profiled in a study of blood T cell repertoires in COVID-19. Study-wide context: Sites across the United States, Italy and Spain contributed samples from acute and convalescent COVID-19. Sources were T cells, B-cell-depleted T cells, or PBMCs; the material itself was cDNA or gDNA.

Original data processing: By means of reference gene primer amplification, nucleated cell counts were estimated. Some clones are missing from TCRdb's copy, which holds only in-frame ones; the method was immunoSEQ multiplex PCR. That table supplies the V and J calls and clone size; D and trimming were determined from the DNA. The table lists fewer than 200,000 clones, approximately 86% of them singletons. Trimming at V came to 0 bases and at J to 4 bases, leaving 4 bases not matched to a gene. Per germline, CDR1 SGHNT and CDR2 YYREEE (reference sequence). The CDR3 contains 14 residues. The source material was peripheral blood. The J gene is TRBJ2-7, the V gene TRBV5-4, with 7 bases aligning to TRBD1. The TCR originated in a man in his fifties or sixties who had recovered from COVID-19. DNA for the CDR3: TGTGCCAGCAGCTTGGACAGGGGAGTATACGAGCAGTACTTC. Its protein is CASSLDRGVYEQYF.